What follows describes a single TCR beta chain. This clonotype was picked up many times. It lacks a known antigen. Base-call qualities are not available, and no considerably larger clone is one nucleotide away. Amplification of TCR beta CDR3 regions was carried out from RNA transcripts. The first round of RT-PCR for the TCR CDR3 was performed with the HTBI primer set and the Qiagen OneStep RT-PCR kit. A second multiplex PCR round built the libraries, followed by size selection and purification. Sequencing of the libraries was done on an Illumina HiSeq2000 using paired-end 100 bp reads. Regarding the original processing steps: Raw data were processed with SOAPnuke, discarding reads with adapters, uncalled bases, mean Phred below 15, or no exact constant-primer or identifier match. COPE v1.2.5 was used to merge high-quality paired reads, and clonotypes were defined as unique nucleotide sequences. Clonotypes were aligned to IMGT TRBV, TRBD and TRBJ reference segments using MiTCR v1.1. Analysis was restricted to V-J combinations with a frequency above 0.0001, which covered over 98% of repertoires. The TCS score was defined as the ratio of F50 (clonal expansion) to E x V (chaos), calculated using BLOSUM62-based TCRdist between CDR3 peptides within each V-J. Welch's t-statistics and random forest reduced just over 500 V-J features to about 12, which were used in a naive Bayes classifier (R e1071). TCRdb cleaned the public reads at Q25 with fastp, built clones with MiXCR and kept in-frame beta chains. Entries are consolidated by CDR3 protein sequence, retaining the most common genes and DNA. These V and J calls are TCRdb output, not the study's own analysis. The sample table lists hundreds of thousands of distinct CDR3 sequences, 12% to 15% of them with a count of one. The top ten hold 10% of the sample.

The sample comes from a study of T cells in Graves' hyperthyroidism and ophthalmopathy (dated by TCRdb to between 2018 and 2021). General notes on the study: Peripheral blood samples were taken at the time of initial diagnosis, prior to any treatment. TCR V-J signatures able to tell the groups apart were searched for in a discovery cohort of some 100 patients, of whom around 43 had Graves' ophthalmopathy and some 60 had stable Graves' hyperthyroidism. Prospective prediction of ophthalmopathy was tested in an independent validation cohort consisting of under 20 hyperthyroidism patients and over 15 patients who later progressed to ophthalmopathy. For training and testing, the roughly 97 patients in the discovery cohort were randomly divided in a 7:3 ratio. Thyroid tissue and blood T-cell repertoires from about six Graves' hyperthyroidism patients were also compared in the study. After blood sampling, hyperthyroidism patients were treated with methimazole at a starting dose of 30 mg daily, and ophthalmopathy patients were treated with high-dose intravenous methylprednisolone. According to the paper, TCR Vbeta CDR3 sequencing was carried out on about 140 peripheral blood samples, which came from 40 to 45 ophthalmopathy, under 80 hyperthyroidism and roughly 17 progressor patients.

Graves' hyperthyroidism was defined as stable when no progression to ophthalmopathy occurred over 18 months of follow-up. Hyperthyroidism patients were newly diagnosed, with disease duration under 2 months, and aged 18 to 65 years. Any patient with an uncontrolled infection, another autoimmune disease, pregnancy or lactation was excluded. Diagnoses were established on the basis of clinical symptoms, serum thyroxine and TRAb, thyroid ultrasound, and orbital computed tomography. PBMCs were separated from around 9.1 ml of fresh peripheral blood using Ficoll-Paque density gradient centrifugation. Trizol reagent was used to extract total RNA, and RNA quality was then checked on an Agilent 2100 Bioanalyzer. The V end loses 6 bases and the J end loses 4 bases, and a stretch of 19 bases separates them. Taken from the germline V gene, the CDR1 and CDR2 loops are SNHLY and FYNNEI. Taken from cysteine to phenylalanine, the CDR3 has 16 residues. The retained sequence is limited to the CDR3, 48 bases, with the frame set at the first base.

Study-wide findings and limitations: A model built on a 13 V-J signature distinguished ophthalmopathy from stable hyperthyroidism, reaching 87.88% sensitivity and about 81% specificity in cross-validation and 80%/75% in testing. No statistical method was used to fix the sample size in advance, and group allocation was not hidden from the investigators. In validation, the model predicted progression to ophthalmopathy with 55% to 71% sensitivity and roughly 72% specificity, a median of around 6.6 months before onset. Blood samples also contained most of the expanded thyroid clonotypes (frequency above 0.001), which suggests that blood repertoires may reflect thyroid immune responses.

The rearrangement joined TRBV2 to TRBJ1-5, with TRBD1 tentatively as D gene (5 bases match). Material: blood. The origin of this receptor is a woman younger than 30 with Graves' hyperthyroidism. This receptor carries the CDR3 CASRLSGTLFNQPQHF. The DNA reads as follows: TGTGCCAGCAGATTGTCCGGGACTCTTTTTAATCAGCCCCAGCATTTT.